This T cell receptor (beta chain) was sequenced in a study of T cell repertoires in cytomegalovirus infection. Overall study context: Both a matching HLA type and CMV infection were indicated by public TCR beta signatures.

General observations from the study: The cumulative frequency of public TCR beta families identified carriers of CMV plus the relevant HLA. The ex vivo response was dominated by HLA-C-restricted CMV-specific TCR beta clonotypes.

The CDR3 extends over 16 amino acids. From germline, CDR1 is MNHNS and CDR2 SASEGT. V lost 10 bases to trimming and J lost 1 base, with 17 bases between them. This clonotype was seen only a few times. Its cognate antigen is unknown. TCRdb reanalysed the reads using MiXCR and keeps one entry per CDR3 protein. This sample has fewer than 550,000 distinct CDR3 sequences, with approximately 32% found just once. Sample: PBMCs. This chain joins TRBV6-1 and TRBJ1-6; D remains unclear. The receptor was isolated from a human donor in good health (CMV status not recorded). Some clones in this sample may be carry-over from other donors' samples. DNA for the CDR3: TGTGCCACCCATCGGCAAGGTTGGTCCTATAATTCACCCCTCCACTTT. Its translation is CATHRQGWSYNSPLHF.